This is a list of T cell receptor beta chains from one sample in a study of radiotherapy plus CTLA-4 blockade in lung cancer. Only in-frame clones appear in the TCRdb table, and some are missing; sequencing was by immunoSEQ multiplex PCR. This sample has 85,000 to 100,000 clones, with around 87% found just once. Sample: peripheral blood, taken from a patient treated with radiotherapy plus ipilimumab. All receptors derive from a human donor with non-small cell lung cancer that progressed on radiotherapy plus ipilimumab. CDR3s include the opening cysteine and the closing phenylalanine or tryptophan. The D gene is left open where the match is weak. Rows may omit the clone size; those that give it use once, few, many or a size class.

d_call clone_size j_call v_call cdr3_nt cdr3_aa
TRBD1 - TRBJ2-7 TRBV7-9 TGTGCCAGCACCTCCGGGACAGGGTTCAGCGAGCAGTACTTC CASTSGTGFSEQYF
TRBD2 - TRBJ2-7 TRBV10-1 TGCGCCGAACACGACTACCCAAGCGGGAGCACCTCCTACGAGCAGTACTTC CAEHDYPSGSTSYEQYF
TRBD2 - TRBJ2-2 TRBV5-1 TGCGCCAGCAGCACTAGCGGGAGGGTAACCGGGGAGCTGTTTTTT CASSTSGRVTGELFF
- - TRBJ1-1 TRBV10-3 TGTGCCATCAGCGATCAACACACTGAAGCTTTCTTT CAISDQHTEAFF
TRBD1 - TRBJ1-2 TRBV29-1 TGCAGCGTTGAAGAGGAACAGGGGGCGAAAGGCTACACCTTC CSVEEEQGAKGYTF
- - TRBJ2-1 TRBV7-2 TGTGCCAGCAGCTTACCTTTAACAAATCGAGGGAATGAGCAGTTCTTC CASSLPLTNRGNEQFF
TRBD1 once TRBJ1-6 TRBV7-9 TGTGCCAGCAGCCCGAGTGGACAGGGGAATTCACCCCTCCACTTT CASSPSGQGNSPLHF
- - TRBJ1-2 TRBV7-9 TGTGCCAGCAGAGGACAGCACTATGGCTACACCTTC CASRGQHYGYTF
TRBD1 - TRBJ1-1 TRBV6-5 TGTGCCAGCCGACAGGGGAGAAACACTGAAGCTTTCTTT CASRQGRNTEAFF
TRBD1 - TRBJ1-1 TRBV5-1 TGCGCCAGCAGCCCTGGACAGGGGTTGACCCTGAACACTGAAGCTTTCTTT CASSPGQGLTLNTEAFF
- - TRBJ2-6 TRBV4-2 TGTGCCAGCAGCCAAGTGGCAGGAGCTGAGGGGGCCAACGTCCTGACTTTC CASSQVAGAEGANVLTF
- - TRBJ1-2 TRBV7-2 TGTGCCAGCAGCTTAGTGCCCCCAGAAGTCTATGGCTACACCTTC CASSLVPPEVYGYTF
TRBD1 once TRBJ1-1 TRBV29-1 TGCAGCGCGGGACAGGTGAACACTGAAGCTTTCTTT CSAGQVNTEAFF
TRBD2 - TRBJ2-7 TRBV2 TGTGCCAGCAGTTCGCCTCGGACTAGCGGGGGTTCGGACTACGAGCAGTACTTC CASSSPRTSGGSDYEQYF
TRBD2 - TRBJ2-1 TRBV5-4 TGTGCCAGCAGCGCTAGCGGGGGGGGCTCCTACAATGAGCAGTTCTTC CASSASGGGSYNEQFF
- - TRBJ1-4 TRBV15 TGTGCCACCAGCAGAGATAAGGGGGTCCTGGGCGAAAAACTGTTTTTT CATSRDKGVLGEKLFF
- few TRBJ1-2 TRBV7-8 TGTGCCAGCAGCAAAACAGAGGCCTATGGCTACACCTTC CASSKTEAYGYTF
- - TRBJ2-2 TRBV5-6 TGTGCCAGCAGCTTGGACGGGATTAACACCGGGGAGCTGTTTTTT CASSLDGINTGELFF
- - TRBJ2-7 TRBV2 TGTGCCAGCACGGCCGGAACGGTCTCCTACGAGCAGTACTTC CASTAGTVSYEQYF
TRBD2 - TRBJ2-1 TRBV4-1 TGCGCCAGCAGCCAAGGGGGACTAAGCTTAGACGAGCAGTTCTTC CASSQGGLSLDEQFF
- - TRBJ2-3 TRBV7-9 TGTGCCAGCAGCCCGGAAGCGTTCGGCACAGATACGCAGTATTTT CASSPEAFGTDTQYF
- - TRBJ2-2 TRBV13 TGTGCCAGCAGCATCAACAGGGCATCCGGGGAGCTGTTTTTT CASSINRASGELFF
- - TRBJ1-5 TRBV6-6 TGTGCCAGCAGTTACTCGGGGCAGAGCAATCAGCCCCAGCATTTT CASSYSGQSNQPQHF
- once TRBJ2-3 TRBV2 TGTGCCAGCACCACCACAGATACGCAGTATTTT CASTTTDTQYF
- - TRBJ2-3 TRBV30 TGTGCCTGGAGGAGGGCAGGGAGCACAGATACGCAGTATTTT CAWRRAGSTDTQYF
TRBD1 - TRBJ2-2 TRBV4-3 TGCGCCAGCAGCCAAGAGGGGACAGGGGGCACCGGGGAGCTGTTTTTT CASSQEGTGGTGELFF
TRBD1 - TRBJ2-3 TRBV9 TGTGCCAGCAGCATAAACCGACAGGGGGCCGGAGATACGCAGTATTTT CASSINRQGAGDTQYF
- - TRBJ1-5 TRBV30 TGTGCCTGGAGTGTAAAGGCCGCACGACCCCAGCATTTT CAWSVKAARPQHF
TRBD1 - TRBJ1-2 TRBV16 TGTGCCAGCAGCCACGGACAGGGTGGTGGCTACACCTTC CASSHGQGGGYTF
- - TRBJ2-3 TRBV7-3 TGTGCCAGCAGCTTACTTGGGTCGTCAGATACGCAGTATTTT CASSLLGSSDTQYF
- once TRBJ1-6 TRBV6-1 TGTGCCAGCAGTGGCGGGCCCTATAATTCACCCCTCCACTTT CASSGGPYNSPLHF
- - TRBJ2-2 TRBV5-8 TGTGCCAGCAGCTTCTTCAGTAACACCGGGGAGCTGTTTTTT CASSFFSNTGELFF
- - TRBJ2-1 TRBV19 TGTGCCAGTAGTATGTCCCGGGTTGAGCAGTTCTTC CASSMSRVEQFF
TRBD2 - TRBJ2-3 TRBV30 TGTGCCTGGATTAGCGGGGGATACACAGATACGCAGTATTTT CAWISGGYTDTQYF
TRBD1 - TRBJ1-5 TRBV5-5 TGTGCCAGCAGCTGGGGGACAGGCGGCAATCAGCCCCAGCATTTT CASSWGTGGNQPQHF
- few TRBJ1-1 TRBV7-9 TGTGCCAGCAGCTTTCTAGGTGCTCAGAACACTGAAGCTTTCTTT CASSFLGAQNTEAFF